Listed below are T cell receptor beta chains from one sample, sequenced in a study of Graves' ophthalmopathy and Graves' hyperthyroidism. Using its own MiXCR run on the multiplex PCR reads, TCRdb lists one record per CDR3 protein. The repertoire has about 380,000 distinct CDR3 sequences, about 16% of them found once; the top ten carry roughly 7%. Sequencing was carried out using peripheral blood. Receptors were obtained from a woman in her late teens or twenties with stable Graves' hyperthyroidism. Both conserved end residues are part of each CDR3.

>TRBV20-1|14|TRBJ1-1
CSARGPPRDTEAFF
>TRBV6-2/TRBV6-3|14|TRBJ1-1
CASSSSGTGREAFF
>TRBV6-2/TRBV6-3|16|TRBJ2-5
CASSPRGTGNQETQYF
>TRBV28|13|TRBJ2-7
CASSRRGMREQYF
>TRBV13|14|TRBJ2-3
CASSSGLAMDTQYF
>TRBV6-4|15|TRBJ2-6
CASSDTSSGANVLTF
>TRBV20-1|14|TRBJ2-7
CSARGAGGRYEQYF
>TRBV15|14|TRBJ2-7
CATSLPGSSYEQYF
>TRBV14|14|TRBJ1-2
CASSQDEGSYGYTF
>TRBV7-9|16|TRBJ2-7
CASSLVGQGGSYEQYF
>TRBV24-1|15|TRBJ2-7
CATSDPGTGGYEQYF
>TRBV29-1|15|TRBJ2-7
CSVEGGPGGTDEQYF
>TRBV6-1|14|TRBJ2-2
CASRAGGLTGELFF
>TRBV6-2/TRBV6-3|14|TRBJ2-6
CASSLDSGANVLTF
>TRBV6-1|13|TRBJ1-1
CASNPGSGTEAFF
>TRBV3-1|13|TRBJ1-2
CASSLDRALGYTF
>TRBV19|14|TRBJ1-1
CASSIGLGNTEAFF
>TRBV3-1|17|TRBJ1-2
CASSQDPRGRKVYGYTF
>TRBV11-1|16|TRBJ1-1
CASSLDSNSGNTEAFF
>TRBV29-1|12|TRBJ1-1
CSVRPGGGEAFF
>TRBV5-4|17|TRBJ1-1
CASSLGLWGGTNTEAFF
>TRBV6-1|14|TRBJ1-3
CASSVVISGNTIYF
>TRBV20-1|12|TRBJ2-7
CSATDISYEQYF
>TRBV5-1|14|TRBJ1-1
CASSSGQGGTEAFF
>TRBV6-1|16|TRBJ2-7
CASSERQGGFSYEQYF
>TRBV19|13|TRBJ1-1
CAGSDTPGTEAFF